This T cell receptor (beta chain) was identified in a study of CD8 T cells in ankylosing spondylitis. TCRdb itself ran the 5' RACE reads through MiXCR, one entry per CDR3 protein. The table lists around 22,000 distinct CDR3 sequences, approximately 13% of them singletons. Trimming stripped 2 bases from V and 5 bases from J, with 12 bases between. Germline CDR1 SEHNR, CDR2 FQNEAQ (reference sequence). The CDR3 spans 14 residues. The clonotype was recovered from a male donor with ankylosing spondylitis or in good health (not recorded which). The chain uses TRBV7-9 and TRBJ2-5, with D possibly being TRBD1 (5 bases). Sequences were obtained from blood. CDR3 DNA sequence: TGTGCCAGCAGCTTATCCAGGGTTCGGGAGACCCAGTACTTC. It translates to CASSLSRVRETQYF.